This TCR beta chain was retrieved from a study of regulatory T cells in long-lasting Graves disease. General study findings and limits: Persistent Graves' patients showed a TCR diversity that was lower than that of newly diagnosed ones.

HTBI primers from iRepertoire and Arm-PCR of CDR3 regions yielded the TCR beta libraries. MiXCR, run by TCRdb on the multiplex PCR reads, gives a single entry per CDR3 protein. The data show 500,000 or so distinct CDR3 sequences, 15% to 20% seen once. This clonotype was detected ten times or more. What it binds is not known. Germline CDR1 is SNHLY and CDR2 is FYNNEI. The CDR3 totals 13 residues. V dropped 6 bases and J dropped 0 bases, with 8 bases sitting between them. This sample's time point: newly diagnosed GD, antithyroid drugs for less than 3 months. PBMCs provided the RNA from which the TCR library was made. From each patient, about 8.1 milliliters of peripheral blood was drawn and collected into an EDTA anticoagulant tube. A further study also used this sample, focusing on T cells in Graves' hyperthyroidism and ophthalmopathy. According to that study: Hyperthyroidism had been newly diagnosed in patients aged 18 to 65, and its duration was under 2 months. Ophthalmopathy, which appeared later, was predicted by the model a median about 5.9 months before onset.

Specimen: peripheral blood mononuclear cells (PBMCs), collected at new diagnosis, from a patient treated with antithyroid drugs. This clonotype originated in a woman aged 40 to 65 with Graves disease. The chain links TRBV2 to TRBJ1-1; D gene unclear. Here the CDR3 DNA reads TGTGCCAGCAGAACAGAGGTGAACACTGAAGCTTTCTTT. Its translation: CASRTEVNTEAFF.